This T cell receptor (beta chain) was captured in a study of cytomegalovirus exposure and HLA in healthy donors. Overall study findings and caveats: A later analysis associated 15,000 or so TCR beta sequences with HLA alleles at a 0.05 false discovery rate.

As to this clone: Antigen specificity is unknown.

The PCR contained 60 Vbeta and 13 Jbeta primers. Sequencing used immunoSEQ multiplex PCR; TCRdb keeps in-frame clones, though not all of them. The sample lists 35,000 to 45,000 clones; roughly 60% were seen once. The TCR sequence derives from a man aged 60 to 69 in good health and CMV-seropositive. The specimen sequenced was PBMCs.

The CDR3 DNA follows: TGTGCCTGTGGAGCGGGGTACAATGAGCAGTTCTTC. Its protein is CACGAGYNEQFF. The chain recombines TRBV30 with TRBJ2-1, with 7 bases aligning to TRBD2. The trim removed 6 bases at V and 4 bases at J, leaving 3 bases unmatched. The CDR3 covers 12 residues. Germline V CDR1 and CDR2: GTSNPN, SVGIG (reference sequence).